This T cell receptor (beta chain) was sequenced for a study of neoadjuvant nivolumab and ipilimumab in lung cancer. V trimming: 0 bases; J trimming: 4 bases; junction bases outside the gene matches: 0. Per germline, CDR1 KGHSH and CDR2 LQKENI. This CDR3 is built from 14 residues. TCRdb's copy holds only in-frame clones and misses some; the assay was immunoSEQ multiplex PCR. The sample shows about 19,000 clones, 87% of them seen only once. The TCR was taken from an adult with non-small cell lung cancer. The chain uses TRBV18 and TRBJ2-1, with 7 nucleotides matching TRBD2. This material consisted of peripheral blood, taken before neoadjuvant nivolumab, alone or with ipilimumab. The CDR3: CASSPPRGYNEQFF. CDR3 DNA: TGTGCCAGCTCACCACCGCGGGGGTACAATGAGCAGTTCTTC. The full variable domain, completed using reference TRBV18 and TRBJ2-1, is NAGVMQNPRHLVRRRGQEARLRCSPMKGHSHVYWYRQLPEEGLKFMVYLQKENIIDESGMPKERFSAEFPKEGPSILRIQQVVRGDSAAYFCASSPPRGYNEQFFGPGTRLTVL.